Below are 7 T cell receptor beta chains sequenced from a single sample in a study of CDR3 diversity in severe acne. Using its own MiXCR run on the PCR reads, TCRdb lists one record per CDR3 protein. Of more than 70,000 distinct CDR3 sequences in the sample, over 45% were seen once. Sequences were obtained from blood. Receptors originate from a male donor in good health, serving as a control.

This clonotype has only one observation. This chain connects TRBV24-1 to TRBJ2-1, with 7 nucleotides matching TRBD2. From germline, CDR1 is KGHDR and CDR2 SFDVKD. Germline trimming cut 9 bases from V and 0 bases from J; bases unmatched to any gene: 7. The CDR3 totals 15 residues. The DNA of the CDR3 is TGTGCCACCTGGGACTACCGGAGCTCCTACAATGAGCAGTTCTTC. Residues: CATWDYRSSYNEQFF.

This rearrangement joins TRBV7-9 to TRBJ2-2; D unclear. Trimming took off 1 base at V and 5 bases at J, with 17 bases between the two ends. The CDR3 length is 17 residues. Germline V gene sequence: CDR1 SEHNR, CDR2 FQNEAQ (reference sequence). CDR3 loop: CASSLDVVRFGTGELFF. CDR3 sequence (DNA): TGTGCCAGCAGCTTAGACGTTGTGAGGTTCGGGACCGGGGAGCTGTTTTTT.

V and J are TRBV9 and TRBJ1-6; D is unresolved. Germline-derived CDR1 and CDR2 are SGDLS and YYNGEE. V lost 2 bases and J 6 bases, leaving 12 bases between the germline ends. The CDR3 spans 15 residues. The CDR3 DNA follows: TGTGCCAGCAGCGTCAGAGGGCTCAGTAATTCACCCCTCCACTTT. It codes for CASSVRGLSNSPLHF. Full variable domain (remainder filled in from reference TRBV9 and TRBJ1-6): DSGVTQTPKHLITATGQRVTLRCSPRSGDLSVYWYQQSLDQGLQFLIQYYNGEERAKGNILERFSAQQFPDLHSELNLSSLELGDSALYFCASSVRGLSNSPLHFGNGTRLTVT.

V and J are TRBV6-1 and TRBJ1-5; 9 nucleotides line up with TRBD1. The CDR3 consists of 17 residues. After removal of 4 bases from V and 5 bases from J, the junction contained 12 bases not matched to a gene. In germline, CDR1 is MNHNS, CDR2 SASEGT. Here the CDR3 DNA reads TGTGCCAGCAGTGCGGGACAGGGAGGTGGCAATGATCAGCCCCAGCATTTT. Its translation: CASSAGQGGGNDQPQHF.

There are many counts of this clonotype. This chain connects TRBV6-5 to TRBJ1-1, with TRBD1 identical over 8 bases. This CDR3 contains 15 residues. Trimming cost V 7 bases and J 1 base; bases outside gene matches: 8. Per germline, CDR1 MNHEY and CDR2 SVGAGI. CDR3 nucleotide sequence: TGTGCCAGCATCTTATCGGGACAGGCGAACACTGAAGCTTTCTTT. As protein: CASILSGQANTEAFF.

This clonotype is categorized as medium-sized. The V gene is TRBV10-3, the J gene TRBJ2-7; D is unresolved. The CDR3 length is 13 residues. V lost 5 bases to trimming and J lost 5 bases, with 13 bases between them. Germline CDR1 ENHRY, CDR2 SYGVKD. The CDR3 region has the DNA TGTGCCATCAGTCGCCAGGAATTTGACGAGCAGTACTTC. This translates into CAISRQEFDEQYF.

This clonotype was seen ten or more times. The rearrangement links TRBV20-1 to TRBJ1-6, with 8 bases fitting TRBD1. Per the germline V gene, CDR1 is DFQATT and CDR2 is SNEGSKA (reference sequence). The V gene end was trimmed by 0 bases and the J gene end by 7 bases; junction bases not matched to a gene: 11. The CDR3 extends over 17 amino acids. CDR3: CSARDPPGTGNNSPLHF. As DNA, the CDR3 is TGCAGTGCTAGAGACCCACCGGGGACAGGCAACAATTCACCCCTCCACTTT.